The 21 T cell receptor beta chains below all came from one sample that was sequenced in a study of T-cell reconstitution after alpha-beta-depleted transplantation in children. Library preparation (for TCRbeta) was performed with unique molecular identifiers. MiXCR was run by TCRdb on the PCR reads, yielding one entry per CDR3 protein. The sample includes some 180,000 distinct CDR3 sequences, roughly 6.6% of them seen just once. The starting material was PBMCs, obtained before TCRalphabeta/CD19-depleted stem cell transplant. The receptor source for this set is a boy aged 2 to 10 with acute lymphoblastic leukemia, due to receive a stem cell transplant.

This clonotype was picked up many times. The chain links TRBV20-1 to TRBJ2-7, with 8 bases identical to TRBD1. Germline V lookup: CDR1 DFQATT, CDR2 SNEGSKA (reference sequence). The CDR3 extends over 12 amino acids. Trimming took 5 bases from V and 7 from J; bases not matched to a gene: 7. CDR3 DNA sequence: TGCAGTGCTGAAAGGACAGGGTTAGAGCAGTACTTC. It codes for CSAERTGLEQYF.

V is TRBV11-2 and J is TRBJ2-7; a possible D gene is TRBD2 (7 bases). The germline CDR1 and CDR2 sequences are SGHAT and FQNNGV. V lost 5 bases and J 0 bases, leaving 14 bases between the germline ends. The CDR3 contains 15 residues. The CDR3 is CASSRGGGGSYEQYF. Here the CDR3 DNA reads TGTGCCAGCAGCCGAGGGGGGGGAGGCTCCTACGAGCAGTACTTC.

The rearrangement links TRBV5-1 to TRBJ1-1; no reliable D call. The CDR3 length is 14 residues. In germline, CDR1 is SGHRS, CDR2 YFSETQ. The germline V and J ends were trimmed by 0 bases and 5 bases, with 11 bases remaining between them. The CDR3 region is CASSLGTPRTEAFF. The DNA of the CDR3 is TGCGCCAGCAGCTTGGGGACCCCGCGGACTGAAGCTTTCTTT.

This clonotype was seen repeatedly, ten times or more. The chain uses TRBV28 and TRBJ2-5, with D unresolved. Trimming took off 4 bases at V and 7 bases at J, with 28 bases between the two ends. The germline V gene has CDR1 MDHEN and CDR2 SYDVKM. This CDR3 comprises 18 residues. In DNA form, the CDR3 reads TGTGCCAGCAGTTGGCCTCCTCCGGACGGTCGGTGGGTAGGGACCCAGTACTTC. Protein product: CASSWPPPDGRWVGTQYF.

The sample holds many counts of this clonotype. The chain is built from TRBV5-1 and TRBJ2-3, with no clear D. The CDR3 sequence is 13 residues long. V dropped 4 bases and J dropped 0 bases, with 6 bases sitting between them. Germline V gene sequence: CDR1 SGHRS, CDR2 YFSETQ. DNA for the CDR3: TGCGCCAGCAGCCGAATAAGCACAGATACGCAGTATTTT. It yields the protein CASSRISTDTQYF.

In this sample, this clonotype turned up many times. CDR3 residues: CASSVGLAGDSTDGTQYF. The DNA of the CDR3 is TGTGCCAGCAGCGTAGGATTAGCGGGGGACTCCACAGACGGGACCCAGTACTTC. V and J are TRBV9 and TRBJ2-5; 9 nucleotides match TRBD2. The CDR3 consists of 18 residues. J lost 7 bases, V lost 0 bases, and 16 bases had no gene match. CDR1 and CDR2 from the germline V gene are SGDLS and YYNGEE.

This clonotype came up a few times. Germline and junction disagree at one end, which may indicate a read error. J is TRBJ2-7 and V is TRBV20-1; D could derive from TRBD1 or TRBD2 (6 bases each). The CDR3 runs to 14 residues. Germline lookup yields CDR1 DFQATT and CDR2 SNEGSKA (reference sequence). CDR3 coding DNA: TGCAGTGCCAGAGGGGGGTCTGGAACCTACGAGCAGTACTTC. Translation gives CSARGGSGTYEQYF.

This rearrangement joins TRBV24-1 to TRBJ2-7; possibly TRBD2 for D (6 bases). Germline CDR1 is KGHDR and CDR2 is SFDVKD. This CDR3 has 15 amino acids. Trimming stripped 7 bases from V and 0 bases from J, with 15 bases between. CDR3 sequence reads: CATRQSGVSSYEQYF. CDR3 DNA sequence: TGTGCCACCAGGCAATCGGGAGTGAGCTCCTACGAGCAGTACTTC.

This chain uses TRBV20-1 with TRBJ2-5; D is perhaps TRBD1 (6 bases). The CDR3 is 13 residues long. V gave up 7 bases and J gave up 1 base, with 13 bases separating them. CDR1 is DFQATT and CDR2 is SNEGSKA in the germline V gene (reference sequence). The CDR3 coding sequence is TGCAGTGGGAGTGAGGGGGTCCAAGAGACCCAGTACTTC. Its translation is CSGSEGVQETQYF.

The table lists this clonotype with many counts. The V gene is TRBV2, the J gene TRBJ1-2; no definite D call. Trimming removed 8 bases from V and 3 bases from J, with 13 bases in between. The CDR3 loop spans 13 amino acids. Germline CDR1 and CDR2: SNHLY and FYNNEI. In nucleotides, the CDR3 is TGTGCCAGCGCGGACCCAAGTCACTATGGCTACACCTTC. Translated, it gives CASADPSHYGYTF.

This clonotype was found many times. This sequence joins TRBV7-2 and TRBJ2-3, with D tentatively TRBD2 (5 bases). The V end lost 4 bases, the J end lost 4 bases, and 9 bases lay between the germline ends. The CDR3 extends over 13 amino acids. Germline V CDR1 and CDR2: SGHTA, FQGNSA. The CDR3 here is CASSSAGADTQYF. Here the CDR3 DNA reads TGTGCCAGCAGCTCCGCCGGGGCAGATACGCAGTATTTT.

This clonotype occurred a few times. The chain has TRBV7-9 and TRBJ1-1, with a possible D match to TRBD1 (5 bases). V was pared by 7 bases and J by 5 bases, with 20 bases between. This CDR3 region has 15 residues. Germline V gene lookup returns CDR1 SEHNR and CDR2 FQNEAQ (reference sequence). The CDR3 bases are TGTGCCAGCACCGCTTCATCGACGGGGGAGACTGAAGCTTTCTTT. Translating it yields CASTASSTGETEAFF.

This clonotype was recorded many times. The chain links TRBV7-2 to TRBJ2-1, with 11 bases that match TRBD2. V trimming: 3 bases; J trimming: 9 bases; junction bases outside the gene matches: 13. CDR1 SGHTA and CDR2 FQGNSA come from the germline V gene. The CDR3 runs 17 residues. The CDR3: CASSLGRLAGGGGEQFF. In DNA, the CDR3 is TGTGCCAGCAGCTTGGGTAGGCTAGCGGGGGGCGGTGGTGAGCAGTTCTTC.

V and J are TRBV6-5 and TRBJ1-2; D possibly corresponds to TRBD1 (5 bases). V was pared by 6 bases and J by 0 bases, with 14 bases between. Germline CDR1 reads MNHEY; CDR2 reads SVGAGI. CDR3 length: 15 amino acids. CDR3 nucleotides: TGTGCCAGCAGAAACCCTTCGACAGCTAACTATGGCTACACCTTC. Its protein product is CASRNPSTANYGYTF.

The chain has TRBV30 and TRBJ1-1; the D is unclear. With 0 bases removed from V and 1 base from J, the gap between germline ends came to 6 bases. The germline V gene encodes CDR1 GTSNPN and CDR2 SVGIG (reference sequence). The CDR3 covers 13 residues. CDR3 nucleotide sequence: TGTGCCTGGAGTGTAATAGAGAACACTGAAGCTTTCTTT. It translates to CAWSVIENTEAFF.

This clonotype was counted many times. V usage is TRBV28 and J usage is TRBJ2-7; possibly TRBD2 for D (5 bases). This CDR3 is 14 amino acids long. V lost 10 bases and J 4 bases, leaving 20 bases between the germline ends. Germline V CDR1 and CDR2: MDHEN, SYDVKM. The CDR3 reads CATFRTDSFYEQYF. The CDR3 region has the DNA TGTGCCACCTTCAGGACGGACTCTTTTTACGAGCAGTACTTC.

In this sample, this clonotype turned up a few times. The V gene is TRBV6-5, the J gene TRBJ1-1, with a weak D call TRBD1 (6 bases). CDR1 MNHEY and CDR2 SVGAGI come from the germline V gene. The CDR3 sequence is 14 residues long. V lost 2 bases and J lost 4, with 11 bases in between. The CDR3 DNA sequence: TGTGCCAGCAGTTACGGGGGGCTGAGCACTGAAGCTTTCTTT. Translation: CASSYGGLSTEAFF.

This clonotype was observed many times. The V and J genes are TRBV13 and TRBJ2-3, with TRBD2 matching over 9 bases. This CDR3 contains 15 residues. The germline V gene encodes CDR1 PRHDT and CDR2 FYEKMQ (reference sequence). V shed 4 bases, J shed 6 bases, and the junction held 8 bases outside the gene matches. In DNA, the CDR3 is TGTGCCAGCAGCTCCTCCGGGACTAGCCCCGATACGCAGTATTTT. As protein: CASSSSGTSPDTQYF.

This clonotype was counted ten times or more. This chain connects TRBV7-9 to TRBJ2-1; 8 bases align to TRBD2. J was trimmed by 8 bases and V by 7 bases; bases with no gene match: 13. The germline CDR1 and CDR2 sequences are SEHNR and FQNEAQ (reference sequence). The CDR3 has 15 residues. CDR3 in DNA: TGTGCCAGCACGCCCCCAGCTAGCGGGCTGGATGAGCAGTTCTTC. It codes for CASTPPASGLDEQFF.

This clonotype turned up a few times. The chain is built from TRBV4-3 and TRBJ2-7; a weak D match, TRBD1 (7 bases). Germline values: CDR1 LGHNA, CDR2 YSLEER. Trimming took off 4 bases at V and 1 base at J, with 17 bases between the two ends. The CDR3 length is 16 residues. CDR3 region: CASSRGRQGGSYEQYF. CDR3 nucleotide sequence: TGCGCCAGCAGCCGCGGGCGGCAGGGGGGTTCCTACGAGCAGTACTTC.

This clonotype occurred many times. This sequence joins TRBV11-2 and TRBJ2-1, with D possibly TRBD1 on 5 matching bases. Germline loops: CDR1 SGHAT, CDR2 FQNNGV. The CDR3 has 15 residues. V was shortened by 5 bases and J by 9 bases, with 20 bases between the two germline ends. CDR3: CASSPGRLLVLEQFF. The CDR3 DNA sequence: TGTGCCAGCAGCCCAGGGCGCCTACTCGTCCTTGAGCAGTTCTTC.